This T cell receptor (beta chain) came from a study of blood T cell repertoires in COVID-19. TCRdb keeps only in-frame clones here, not all; method: immunoSEQ multiplex PCR. The sample contains almost 500,000 clones, approximately 90% of which appear only once. Cohort placement rested on clinical history that participants reported themselves. Cohort 3 recovery required two negative PCRs, clearance, or symptom resolution. Germline values: CDR1 WSHSY, CDR2 SAAADI. CDR3 size: 14 residues. V trimming: 7 bases; J trimming: 4 bases; junction bases outside the gene matches: 6. The chain has TRBV10-2 and TRBJ2-3; 9 bases are a match to TRBD2. This receptor was identified in a woman aged 55-70 years who had recovered from COVID-19. The material sequenced was PBMCs or T cells enriched from blood (not recorded which). CDR3 nucleotide sequence: TGCGCCAGCACGCGGGGGGGCGTTGCAGATACGCAGTATTTT. Amino acid sequence: CASTRGGVADTQYF.